Shown below are 7 T cell receptor beta chains from a single sample sequenced in a study of blood T cell repertoires in COVID-19. The data were produced by immunoSEQ multiplex PCR, yet TCRdb's version contains in-frame clones alone and is incomplete. The data show about 270,000 clones, 85% to 95% seen once. The specimen sequenced was PBMCs or T cells enriched from blood (not recorded which). These receptors were taken from a man aged 40-49 years who had been exposed to COVID-19.

The V gene is TRBV15, the J gene TRBJ2-5; TRBD2 matches 9 bases. The CDR3 covers 15 residues. Trimming removed 3 bases from V and 5 bases from J; junction bases left unmatched: 7. From germline, CDR1 is LNHNV and CDR2 YYDKDF (reference sequence). The CDR3 is CATSSVSGSPETQYF. DNA for the CDR3: TGTGCCACCAGCAGCGTTAGCGGGAGTCCCGAGACCCAGTACTTC.

This chain uses TRBV5-6 with TRBJ1-4; D is possibly TRBD1 (6 bases). V lost 0 bases to trimming and J lost 3 bases, with 15 bases between them. The V gene's germline CDR1 is SGHDT and CDR2 YYEEEE. The CDR3 sequence is 17 residues long. In nucleotides, the CDR3 is TGTGCCAGCAGCTTGGGTGGGGGCGCTTATGCTAATGAAAAACTGTTTTTT. Protein sequence: CASSLGGGAYANEKLFF.

This clone was found once. The chain recombines TRBV5-5 with TRBJ2-7; D is possibly TRBD2 (6 bases). The V gene's germline CDR1 is SGHKS and CDR2 YYEKEE (reference sequence). This CDR3 region has 15 residues. V lost 3 bases to trimming and J lost 3 bases, with 16 bases between them. The CDR3 protein is CASSSVGIAVYEQYF. The DNA of the CDR3 is TGTGCCAGCAGCTCCGTAGGAATAGCGGTCTACGAGCAGTACTTC.

The V and J genes are TRBV27 and TRBJ2-7, with D unresolved. The V gene lost 4 bases and the J gene lost 1 base, with 14 bases spanning the gap. CDR3 size: 15 residues. Per the germline V gene, CDR1 is MNHEY and CDR2 is SMNVEV (reference sequence). In nucleotides, the CDR3 is TGTGCCAGCAGTTGGTCTAGTTCTAGTTCCTACGAGCAGTACTTC. Its translation: CASSWSSSSSYEQYF.

V usage is TRBV2 and J usage is TRBJ2-7; D is undetermined. The length of the CDR3 is 13 residues. The germline V gene has CDR1 SNHLY and CDR2 FYNNEI. V lost 7 bases and J 3 bases, leaving 13 bases between the germline ends. CDR3 sequence (DNA): TGTGCCAGCAACCCAGGTACTGGCTACGAGCAGTACTTC. Translating it yields CASNPGTGYEQYF.

This chain connects TRBV9 to TRBJ1-1; 7 nucleotides match TRBD1. The CDR3 has 16 residues. Germline V CDR1 and CDR2: SGDLS, YYNGEE. The V segment lost 4 bases and the J segment 2 bases; nucleotides outside the gene matches: 11. CDR3 loop: CASSPPVGTANTEAFF. CDR3 DNA: TGTGCCAGCAGCCCCCCCGTCGGGACAGCTAACACTGAAGCTTTCTTT.

The genes are TRBV27 and TRBJ2-5, with 7 bases fitting TRBD1. Trimming removed 0 bases from V and 5 bases from J; junction bases left unmatched: 6. CDR1 is MNHEY and CDR2 is SMNVEV in the germline V gene (reference sequence). The CDR3 runs to 15 residues. The CDR3 region is CASSLSSSRGETQYF. The CDR3 DNA is TGTGCCAGCAGTTTATCTTCGAGCAGGGGGGAGACCCAGTACTTC.